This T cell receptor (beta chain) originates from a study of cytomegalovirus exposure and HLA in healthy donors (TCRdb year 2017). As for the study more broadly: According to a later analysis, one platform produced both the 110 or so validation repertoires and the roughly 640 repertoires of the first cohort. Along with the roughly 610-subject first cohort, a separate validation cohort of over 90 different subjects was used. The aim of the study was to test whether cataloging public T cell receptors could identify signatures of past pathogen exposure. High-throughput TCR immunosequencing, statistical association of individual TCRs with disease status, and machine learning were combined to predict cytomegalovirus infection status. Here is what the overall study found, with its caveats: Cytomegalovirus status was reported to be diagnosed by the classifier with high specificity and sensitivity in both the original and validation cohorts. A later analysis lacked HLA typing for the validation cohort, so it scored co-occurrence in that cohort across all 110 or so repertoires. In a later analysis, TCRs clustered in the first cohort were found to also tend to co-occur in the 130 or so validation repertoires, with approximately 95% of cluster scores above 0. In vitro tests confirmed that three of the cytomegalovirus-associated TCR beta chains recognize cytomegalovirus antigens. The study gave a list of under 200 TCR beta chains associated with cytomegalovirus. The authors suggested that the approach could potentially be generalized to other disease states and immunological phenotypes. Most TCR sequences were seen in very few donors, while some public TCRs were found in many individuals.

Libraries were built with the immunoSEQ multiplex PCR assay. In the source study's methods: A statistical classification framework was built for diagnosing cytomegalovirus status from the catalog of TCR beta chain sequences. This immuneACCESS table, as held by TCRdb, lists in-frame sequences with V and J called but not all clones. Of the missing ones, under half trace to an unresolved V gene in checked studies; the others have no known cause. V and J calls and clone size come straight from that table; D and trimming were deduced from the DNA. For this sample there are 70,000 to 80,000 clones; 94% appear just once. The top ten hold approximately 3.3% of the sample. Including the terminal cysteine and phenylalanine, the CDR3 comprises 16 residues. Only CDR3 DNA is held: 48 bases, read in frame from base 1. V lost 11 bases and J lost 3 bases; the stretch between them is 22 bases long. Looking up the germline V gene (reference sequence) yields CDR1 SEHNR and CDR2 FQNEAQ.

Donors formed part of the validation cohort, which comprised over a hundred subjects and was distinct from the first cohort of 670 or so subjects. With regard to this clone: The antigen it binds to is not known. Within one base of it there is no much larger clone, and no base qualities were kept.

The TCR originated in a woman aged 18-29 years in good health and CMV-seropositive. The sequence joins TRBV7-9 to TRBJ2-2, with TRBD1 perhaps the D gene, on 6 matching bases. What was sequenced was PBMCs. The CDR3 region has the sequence CARSSDRAGDTGELFF. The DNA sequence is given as TGTGCCCGCTCCTCCGATCGGGCAGGGGACACCGGGGAGCTGTTTTTT. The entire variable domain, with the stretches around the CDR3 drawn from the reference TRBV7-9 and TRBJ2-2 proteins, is DTGVSQNPRHKITKRGQNVTFRCDPISEHNRLYWYRQTLGQGPEFLTYFQNEAQLEKSRLLSDRFSAERPKGSFSTLEIQRTEQGDSAMYLCARSSDRAGDTGELFFGEGSRLTVL.